This is a list of T cell receptor beta chains from one sample in a study of Graves' ophthalmopathy and Graves' hyperthyroidism. TCRdb used MiXCR to reprocess the multiplex PCR reads, holding one entry per CDR3 protein. The sample lists a few hundred thousand distinct CDR3 sequences; less than 20% were seen once. The sequencing input was peripheral blood. The receptors were gathered from a woman aged 18-29 years with stable Graves' hyperthyroidism. CDR3s include the opening cysteine and the closing phenylalanine or tryptophan. Fields, in order: clone size, D gene, V gene, J gene, CDR3 protein, CDR3 DNA. A D gene is named only where the DNA matches it firmly. Clone size is shown for a subset of rows, as once, few, many or a class of expanded clone.

many	NA	TRBV11-2	TRBJ2-2	CASSLDPGRSNTGELFF	TGTGCCAGCAGCTTAGATCCAGGTCGATCGAACACCGGGGAGCTGTTTTTT
many	NA	TRBV5-1	TRBJ2-7	CASRWGTLGYEQYF	TGCGCCAGCAGATGGGGAACTCTCGGCTACGAGCAGTACTTC
few	TRBD1	TRBV13	TRBJ1-3	CASSLYRGISGNTIYF	TGTGCCAGCAGCCTGTACAGGGGGATCTCTGGAAACACCATATATTTT
many	NA	TRBV19	TRBJ1-1	CASSVQGRNTEAFF	TGTGCCAGTAGTGTACAGGGTAGGAACACTGAAGCTTTCTTT
many	TRBD1	TRBV6-2/TRBV6-3	TRBJ1-1	CASSYKGARTEAFF	TGTGCCAGCAGTTACAAGGGGGCGCGTACTGAAGCTTTCTTT
many	TRBD1	TRBV2	TRBJ1-1	CASSEVSSGGWTEAFF	TGTGCCAGCAGTGAAGTGAGTTCAGGGGGCTGGACTGAAGCTTTCTTT
NA	NA	TRBV11-2	TRBJ1-1	CASSSIGGRMNTEAFF	TGTGCCAGCAGCTCAATTGGGGGACGGATGAACACTGAAGCTTTCTTT
many	NA	TRBV2	TRBJ1-1	CASSEQLRTEAFF	TGTGCCAGCAGTGAACAACTACGTACTGAAGCTTTCTTT
many	NA	TRBV12-3/TRBV12-4	TRBJ2-5	CASSFGVGKTQYF	TGTGCCAGCAGTTTCGGGGTTGGGAAGACCCAGTACTTC
few	NA	TRBV6-2/TRBV6-3	TRBJ2-2	CASSYRGLPTGELFF	TGTGCCAGCAGTTACCGAGGGCTACCCACCGGGGAGCTGTTTTTT
many	NA	TRBV12-3/TRBV12-4	TRBJ1-5	CASSLSPVGPQHF	TGTGCCAGCAGTTTATCCCCCGTAGGGCCCCAGCATTTT
many	TRBD1	TRBV10-3	TRBJ1-1	CAIRDPTGGGTEAFF	TGTGCCATCAGGGACCCTACAGGGGGGGGCACTGAAGCTTTCTTT
NA	NA	TRBV9	TRBJ1-5	CASSPGVGVDNQPQHF	TGTGCCAGCAGCCCCGGGGTAGGGGTTGACAATCAGCCCCAGCATTTT
NA	TRBD1	TRBV12-3/TRBV12-4	TRBJ1-6	CASLGQGNSPLHF	TGTGCCAGCTTGGGACAGGGAAATTCACCCCTCCACTTT
NA	TRBD1	TRBV19	TRBJ1-2	CASTPDRFGYGYTF	TGTGCCAGTACCCCGGACAGGTTCGGGTATGGCTACACCTTC
NA	TRBD1	TRBV14	TRBJ1-2	CASSPPDRVPYGYTF	TGTGCCAGCAGCCCGCCAGACAGGGTCCCCTATGGCTACACCTTC
few	NA	TRBV7-9	TRBJ2-5	CASSPGRGLVETQYF	TGTGCCAGCAGCCCAGGTCGGGGTTTGGTGGAGACCCAGTACTTC
few	TRBD2	TRBV20-1	TRBJ2-7	CSAVAAPSGVGSYEQYF	TGCAGTGCCGTTGCTGCCCCGAGCGGGGTAGGCTCCTACGAGCAGTACTTC
NA	NA	TRBV9	TRBJ1-2	CASSVGNRADYGYTF	TGTGCCAGCAGCGTAGGAAATAGGGCAGACTATGGCTACACCTTC
many	NA	TRBV7-9	TRBJ1-2	CASSGPGRPSDGYTF	TGTGCCAGCAGCGGTCCTGGACGGCCCTCCGATGGCTACACCTTC
many	NA	TRBV12-3/TRBV12-4	TRBJ2-7	CASSLRADHSYEQYF	TGTGCCAGCAGTTTACGAGCTGACCACTCCTACGAGCAGTACTTC
many	TRBD1	TRBV12-3/TRBV12-4	TRBJ1-1	CASSRRRGVDTEAFF	TGTGCCAGCAGTCGACGCAGGGGGGTCGACACTGAAGCTTTCTTT
few	TRBD1	TRBV10-3	TRBJ2-7	CAISDRQGTHEQYF	TGTGCCATCAGTGATAGACAGGGAACCCACGAGCAGTACTTC
many	TRBD1	TRBV5-6	TRBJ1-2	CASRDREYGYTF	TGTGCCAGCCGGGACAGGGAGTATGGCTACACCTTC
few	NA	TRBV19	TRBJ1-2	CASSKDSSNYGYTF	TGTGCCAGTAGTAAGGACAGTTCTAATTATGGCTACACCTTC
many	NA	TRBV28	TRBJ1-1	CASRVTGLPLAFF	TGTGCCAGCAGGGTGACCGGACTACCGTTGGCTTTCTTT
many	TRBD1	TRBV2	TRBJ2-2	CASSSDRGSTGELFF	TGTGCCAGCAGCTCCGACAGGGGTAGCACCGGGGAGCTGTTTTTT
NA	NA	TRBV7-9	TRBJ1-1	CASSSRLLF	TGTGCCAGCAGCTCACGGTTGCTCTTT
many	TRBD1	TRBV5-1	TRBJ2-7	CASSPTGTAPYEQYF	TGCGCCAGCAGCCCTACCGGGACAGCCCCCTACGAGCAGTACTTC
NA	NA	TRBV5-6	TRBJ2-5	CASSSTPTARETQYF	TGTGCCAGCAGCTCGACACCGACAGCCAGGGAGACCCAGTACTTC